This is a list of T cell receptor beta chains from one sample in a study of blood T cell repertoires in COVID-19. Libraries were prepared by immunoSEQ multiplex PCR; TCRdb keeps only in-frame clonotypes and omits some of them. The sample contains approximately 97,000 clones, about nine tenths of which appear only once. The sample taken for sequencing was peripheral blood. These receptors were taken from a man between 60 and 75 years old with acute or convalescent COVID-19. CDR3s leave out the opening cysteine and the closing phenylalanine or tryptophan. D genes are given only for firm matches.

CDR3: ASSPGGRRTEAF
D: TRBD1
V: TRBV7-2

CDR3: ASTGTGGGWNTEAF
D: TRBD1
V: TRBV5-1

CDR3: ASKPGHRGYT
D: NA
V: TRBV12-3/TRBV12-4

CDR3: ASSTEGQGYGYT
D: TRBD1
V: TRBV2

CDR3: ASSQEEGQNEKLF
D: NA
V: TRBV3-1/TRBV3-2

CDR3: SAGGQGGGYT
D: NA
V: TRBV29-1

CDR3: ASSSRDRGY
D: TRBD1
V: TRBV12-3/TRBV12-4

CDR3: ASSEAKGRVTEAF
D: NA
V: TRBV2

CDR3: ASSEAYSSGNTIY
D: NA
V: TRBV6-1

CDR3: ASGTGGSTGELF
D: TRBD1
V: TRBV12-5

CDR3: ASRGDRKNGNTIY
D: TRBD1
V: TRBV6-6

CDR3: ASSQAGTEAF
D: NA
V: TRBV3-1/TRBV3-2

CDR3: ASGLWQGGGNTIY
D: NA
V: TRBV12-5

CDR3: ASRRTSDTGELF
D: TRBD2
V: TRBV6-5

CDR3: ASSYSLNTEAF
D: NA
V: TRBV6-2/TRBV6-3

CDR3: ASSQTRDQPQH
D: NA
V: TRBV6-5

CDR3: ASIPQGGYGYT
D: NA
V: TRBV19

CDR3: SVGRDMNTEAF
D: NA
V: TRBV29-1

CDR3: ASSEVRGSYNEQF
D: TRBD2
V: TRBV2

CDR3: ASSDYGGQGEAF
D: TRBD1
V: TRBV6-4

CDR3: ASSPQQSFNYGYT
D: NA
V: TRBV3-1/TRBV3-2

CDR3: ASSQAGYQPQH
D: NA
V: TRBV3-1/TRBV3-2

CDR3: ASSQDPPREFSGNTIY
D: NA
V: TRBV4-1

CDR3: ASSSNVQGSDTQY
D: TRBD1
V: TRBV6-5

CDR3: ASSSNHKETQY
D: NA
V: TRBV7-7

CDR3: ASSIPGAGGTQY
D: TRBD2
V: TRBV6-5

CDR3: ASSPWTGSSSYNSPLH
D: TRBD1
V: TRBV14

CDR3: ASSLEQSAPYEQY
D: NA
V: TRBV11-1

CDR3: ASSIGTGYGYT
D: TRBD1
V: TRBV6-4

CDR3: ASSPWDGSSYNEQF
D: NA
V: TRBV7-8

CDR3: ASSPHRGQGGTEAF
D: TRBD1
V: TRBV7-2

CDR3: ASSLGVGTMTYEQY
D: NA
V: TRBV5-1

CDR3: ASSPGTPDTLYGYT
D: NA
V: TRBV18

CDR3: AISESGTVNTEAF
D: TRBD1
V: TRBV10-3

CDR3: ASSTLTGEETQY
D: TRBD1
V: TRBV5-1

CDR3: AWSVWQAIDGYT
D: NA
V: TRBV30

CDR3: ASSLDRGRDTEAF
D: TRBD1
V: TRBV5-1

CDR3: ASSETGVGAKNIQY
D: TRBD1
V: TRBV10-1

CDR3: ASSMGEEGNQPQH
D: NA
V: TRBV6-5

CDR3: ASSRDRTNYGYT
D: TRBD1
V: TRBV6-6

CDR3: ASGSGGSNTGELF
D: TRBD1
V: TRBV11-3

CDR3: ASSEGVSGGYEQY
D: TRBD2
V: TRBV2

CDR3: ASSESLGNTAWAGEQY
D: NA
V: TRBV10-1

CDR3: ASSFQGATNEKLF
D: TRBD1
V: TRBV14

CDR3: ASSYYRTTNEKLF
D: NA
V: TRBV27

CDR3: ASSLESGTAEAF
D: NA
V: TRBV7-8

CDR3: ASSPPTGGETQY
D: TRBD1
V: TRBV18

CDR3: ASSQDGNRPNYGYT
D: NA
V: TRBV3-1/TRBV3-2

CDR3: ASSVDVRGGYT
D: NA
V: TRBV9

CDR3: ASRPVAGGLNEQF
D: TRBD2
V: TRBV11-3

CDR3: ASSDGAGLGDTQY
D: TRBD2
V: TRBV2